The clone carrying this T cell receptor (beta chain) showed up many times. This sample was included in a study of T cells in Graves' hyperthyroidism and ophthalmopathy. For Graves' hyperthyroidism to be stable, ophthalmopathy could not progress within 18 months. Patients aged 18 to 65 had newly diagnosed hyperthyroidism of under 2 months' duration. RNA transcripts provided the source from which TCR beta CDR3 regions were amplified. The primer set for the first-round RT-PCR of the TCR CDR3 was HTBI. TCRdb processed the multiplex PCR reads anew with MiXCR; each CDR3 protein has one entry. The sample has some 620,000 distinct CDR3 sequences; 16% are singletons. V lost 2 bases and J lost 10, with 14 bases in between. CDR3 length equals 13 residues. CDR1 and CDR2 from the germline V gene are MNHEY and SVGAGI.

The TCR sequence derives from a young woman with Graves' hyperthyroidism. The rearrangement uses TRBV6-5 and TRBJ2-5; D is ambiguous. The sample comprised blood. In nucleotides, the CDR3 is TGTGCCAGCAGTTACGATCCCGCCGGCGGCCAGTACTTC. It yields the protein CASSYDPAGGQYF.